Listed below are T cell receptor beta chains from one sample, sequenced in a study of blood T cell repertoires in COVID-19. Clones were sequenced by immunoSEQ multiplex PCR, and TCRdb holds only the in-frame ones, with some missing. Of 320,000 or so clones in the sample, 89% were seen once. Source material: PBMCs or T cells enriched from blood (not recorded which). These receptors were taken from a man between 60 and 75 years old who had recovered from COVID-19. CDR3s include the opening cysteine and the closing phenylalanine or tryptophan.

CDR3	J	V
CSVRAGGGHEQYF	TRBJ2-7	TRBV29-1
CASRIAGSEYEQYF	TRBJ2-7	TRBV5-1
CASSQKTTIAQRKTQYF	TRBJ2-5	TRBV3-1/TRBV3-2
CASSLTTAVGTGELFF	TRBJ2-2	TRBV18
CASSPTGTGVGEAFF	TRBJ1-1	TRBV18
CASSPQTGGNTEAFF	TRBJ1-1	TRBV18
CASHATGDTGELFF	TRBJ2-2	TRBV28
CASSQDWGDTEAFF	TRBJ1-1	TRBV14
CASSQDRVRDGELFF	TRBJ2-2	TRBV4-3
CASTPRGVSTDTQYF	TRBJ2-3	TRBV19
CASSHRLADTGELFF	TRBJ2-2	TRBV4-2
CASSSEAGAFEQYF	TRBJ2-7	TRBV13
CASSKQGLGGYTF	TRBJ1-2	TRBV28
CASSVVQGSEQYF	TRBJ2-7	TRBV9
CASSLLAATDTQYF	TRBJ2-3	TRBV5-1
CARNQKTSGRNLDNEQFF	TRBJ2-1	TRBV27
CAGSQGTGPEPQYF	TRBJ2-3	TRBV3-1/TRBV3-2
CASRTLQGNQPQHF	TRBJ1-5	TRBV6-5
CAITKRTGGSFTEAFF	TRBJ1-1	TRBV10-3
CASSARGGRYGYTF	TRBJ1-2	TRBV6-5
CASRRGYNEQFF	TRBJ2-1	TRBV28
CASSVSLAGNNEQFF	TRBJ2-1	TRBV10-1
CASNPGGWLSSPLHF	TRBJ1-6	TRBV27
CSVAGVGYGDEQYF	TRBJ2-7	TRBV29-1
CASSSPGQVVGGYTF	TRBJ1-2	TRBV7-9
CASSQVDKGVYGYTF	TRBJ1-2	TRBV4-1
CASSEGVGTGINEQFF	TRBJ2-1	TRBV2
CASGREGLPQHF	TRBJ1-5	TRBV6-5
CASSGVGGRAHGYTF	TRBJ1-2	TRBV3-1/TRBV3-2
CASSERTYYEQYF	TRBJ2-7	TRBV2
CASSQTTPGGTEYEQYF	TRBJ2-7	TRBV4-1
CASSQDPGLAGGRTDTQYF	TRBJ2-3	TRBV3-1/TRBV3-2
CSVVQGATTEAFF	TRBJ1-1	TRBV29-1
CASSIRDRGPGEQFF	TRBJ2-1	TRBV27
CASSPPDSMNTEAFF	TRBJ1-1	TRBV28
CASSLQGTTEAFF	TRBJ1-1	TRBV5-1
CASSFETGSGYTF	TRBJ1-2	TRBV5-1
CASSQEVFIGQVLEQFF	TRBJ2-1	TRBV4-1
CANKTTSGSSDEQFF	TRBJ2-1	TRBV21-1
CASSDRASGPKNIQYF	TRBJ2-4	TRBV6-1
CASSPDSISPLHF	TRBJ1-6	TRBV18
CATSREGGTPNEQFF	TRBJ2-1	TRBV15